Listed here is a single TCR beta chain. Its antigen is as yet unknown. PCR used 60 Vbeta primers and 13 Jbeta primers. The assay was immunoSEQ multiplex PCR, and TCRdb's table has in-frame clones only and misses some. The table lists about 120,000 clones, 74% of them singletons, with approximately 2% in the top ten. The record originates from a study of cytomegalovirus exposure and HLA in healthy donors. The V gene's germline CDR1 is LNHDA and CDR2 SQIVND (reference sequence). Germline trimming cut 7 bases from V and 7 bases from J; bases unmatched to any gene: 12. CDR3 length: 17 residues. Notes on the study in general: It was reported that the classifier diagnosed cytomegalovirus status with high specificity and sensitivity in both the original and validation cohorts.

This clonotype was sampled from a human donor in good health. Sequencing input: PBMCs. The rearrangement uses TRBV19 and TRBJ2-1, with 14 nucleotides matching TRBD2. Here the CDR3 DNA reads TGTGCCAGTACCAGACTAGCGGGGGGGAACTCTCGGAATGAGCAGTTCTTC. Translating it yields CASTRLAGGNSRNEQFF. Based on the CDR3 plus reference TRBV19 and TRBJ2-1, the full variable domain is DGGITQSPKYLFRKEGQNVTLSCEQNLNHDAMYWYRQDPGQGLRLIYYSQIVNDFQKGDIAEGYSVSREKKESFPLTVTSAQKNPTAFYLCASTRLAGGNSRNEQFFGPGTRLTVL.